The clone carrying this T cell receptor (beta chain) was seen ten or more times. Its specificity is not known. Profiling that covered TCR beta VDJ and CDR3 relied on genomic DNA as its template. TCRdb fed the reads into MiXCR, producing one record per CDR3 protein. The data hold about 210,000 distinct CDR3 sequences, with 61% observed a single time. Looked up from germline, CDR1 is SNHLY and CDR2 is FYNNEI. This CDR3 has 12 amino acids. Trimming cost V 1 base and J 4 bases, with 5 bases left between them. The data are from a study of CD8+CD57+ T cells in acquired aplastic anemia. As for the study in general: Sorting CD4+ and CD8+ cells gave DNA averaging around 3 ug.

Regarding the study as a whole: For CD8+ Simpson's diversity, patients and controls showed no significant difference.

This receptor was identified in a human donor in good health. Source material: sorted CD4+, CD8+, or CD8+CD57+ T cells (not recorded which) from PBMCs. V and J are TRBV2 and TRBJ2-7; no definite D call. Written as DNA, the CDR3 is TGTGCCAGCAGTGAAGTCCGGTACGAGCAGTACTTC. It yields the protein CASSEVRYEQYF.